A single sample is the source of the 14 T cell receptor beta chains below, sequenced in a study of breast tumors, draining lymph nodes, adjacent tissues. Using its own MiXCR run on the multiplex PCR reads, TCRdb lists one record per CDR3 protein. The sample comprises 100,000 or so distinct CDR3 sequences, over 20% of which are singletons, and around 1.3% rests with the top ten. Samples came from axillary lymph nodes draining the breast cancer. Sequences were obtained from axillary lymph node tissue. These receptors were taken from a female donor with breast cancer. Some clones in this sample may be carry-over from other donors' samples.

Many counts were recorded for this clonotype. The genes are TRBV6-5 and TRBJ1-2; D remains unclear. The CDR3 totals 14 residues. Germline V CDR1 and CDR2: MNHEY, SVGAGI. Trimming left V 6 bases short and J 4 bases short, with 15 bases between. The CDR3 protein is CASRVGNRIYGYTF. The CDR3 DNA reads as TGTGCCAGCAGGGTCGGGAACCGCATCTATGGCTACACCTTC.

This clonotype occurred a few times. The chain uses TRBV18 and TRBJ2-7, with 10 bases lining up with TRBD1. Germline lookup yields CDR1 KGHSH and CDR2 LQKENI. This CDR3 has 14 amino acids. With 3 bases clipped from V and 3 bases from J, the junction kept 2 bases outside the gene matches. The chain's CDR3 is CASSPGQGDYEQYF. The CDR3 nucleotides are TGTGCCAGCTCACCCGGACAGGGGGACTACGAGCAGTACTTC.

This clonotype came up many times. The chain is built from TRBV10-3 and TRBJ2-7; 13 nucleotides align to TRBD2. Trimming at V came to 2 bases and at J to 6 bases, leaving 4 bases not matched to a gene. CDR1 ENHRY and CDR2 SYGVKD come from the germline V gene. The CDR3 sequence is 15 residues long. Here the CDR3 reads CAISEPGLAGVEQYF. The CDR3 region has the DNA TGTGCCATCAGTGAGCCCGGACTAGCGGGGGTCGAGCAGTACTTC.

Comment on this clonotype: A read error may explain this, as a much larger clone is one base away. The chain combines TRBV12-3 or TRBV12-4 with TRBJ2-1; no firm D call. The CDR3 runs 13 residues. The V end lost 6 bases, the J end lost 6 bases, and 12 bases lay between the germline ends. CDR3 bases: TGTGCCAGCAGGCTCGTAGCACGCAATGAGCAGTTCTTC. It specifies CASRLVARNEQFF.

In this sample, this clonotype turned up a few times. The rearrangement joins TRBV4-1 to TRBJ2-6; unclear D gene. The CDR3 is 17 amino acids. CDR1 is MGHRA, CDR2 YSYEKL, per germline. V lost 1 base and J lost 0, with 10 bases in between. CDR3 loop: CASSQGQRSSGANVLTF. CDR3 bases: TGCGCCAGCAGCCAAGGCCAGCGTAGCTCTGGGGCCAACGTCCTGACTTTC.

The table lists this clonotype with many counts. The V gene is TRBV20-1, the J gene TRBJ2-7, with 12 nucleotides matching TRBD2. The trim removed 2 bases at V and 2 bases at J, leaving 4 bases unmatched. This CDR3 contains 15 residues. Germline V gene lookup returns CDR1 DFQATT and CDR2 SNEGSKA (reference sequence). The CDR3 nucleotides are TGCAGTGCTAGAAGGGCTAGCGGGAGGGCCTACGAGCAGTACTTC. This sequence encodes CSARRASGRAYEQYF.

This clonotype was counted many times. The chain couples TRBV20-1 to TRBJ1-4, with a weak D call TRBD1 (6 bases). Germline V gene sequence: CDR1 DFQATT, CDR2 SNEGSKA (reference sequence). The CDR3 sequence is 13 residues long. V was clipped by 6 bases and J by 0 bases, with 8 bases between them. The CDR3 DNA is TGCAGTGCCAACAGGGCAACTAATGAAAAACTGTTTTTT. It encodes CSANRATNEKLFF.

This clonotype was recorded at least ten times. A junction boundary mismatches the germline segment, possibly from a read error. The chain employs TRBV29-1 and TRBJ2-1; D unclear. Germline V gene lookup returns CDR1 SQVTM and CDR2 ANQGSEA. The CDR3 has 14 amino acids. In nucleotides, the CDR3 is TGCAGCCTTGATGACCGGAGCTCCTACAATGAGCAGTTCTTC. This sequence encodes CSLDDRSSYNEQFF.

This clonotype was seen many times. This chain joins TRBV7-8 and TRBJ2-1, with 9 bases lining up with TRBD2. Germline assignment: CDR1 SGHVS and CDR2 FQNEAQ. CDR3 size: 17 residues. The J segment lost 0 bases and the V segment lost 5 bases, leaving 8 bases of the junction unmatched. The CDR3 DNA is TGTGCCAGCAGCCGCCCTCGGCGGGGGGGCTCCTACAATGAGCAGTTCTTC. Translated: CASSRPRRGGSYNEQFF.

The DNA of the CDR3 is TGCAGCGCCTGGGGGACAGGGGGTGAAACTGAAGCTTTCTTT. Translating it yields CSAWGTGGETEAFF. The chain uses TRBV29-1 and TRBJ1-1, with 11 nucleotides matching TRBD1. The CDR3 has 14 amino acids. Looked up from germline, CDR1 is SQVTM and CDR2 is ANQGSEA. V was clipped by 7 bases and J by 5 bases; unmatched bases: 9. Combining the CDR3 with reference TRBV29-1 and TRBJ1-1 gives the whole variable domain SAVISQKPSRDICQRGTSLTIQCQVDSQVTMMFWYRQQPGQSLTLIATANQGSEATYESGFVIDKFPISRPNLTFSTLTVSNMSPEDSSIYLCSAWGTGGETEAFFGQGTRLTVV.

This clonotype was detected ten times or more. This sequence joins TRBV27 and TRBJ2-7, with D tentatively TRBD1 (6 bases). CDR3 length equals 13 residues. Looked up from germline, CDR1 is MNHEY and CDR2 is SMNVEV (reference sequence). Trimming pared 6 bases from V and 1 base from J, leaving 10 bases between. The CDR3 DNA follows: TGTGCCAGCAGAAGGACAGTTTCCTACGAGCAGTACTTC. Translating gives CASRRTVSYEQYF.

There are many counts of this clonotype. This sequence joins TRBV20-1 and TRBJ2-7; D ambiguous. Germline assignment: CDR1 DFQATT and CDR2 SNEGSKA (reference sequence). V was cut by 6 bases and J by 3 bases, with 9 bases left in between. This CDR3 has 11 residues. The DNA of the CDR3 is TGCAGTGCCAGTAGGGTCTACGAGCAGTACTTC. Translation: CSASRVYEQYF.

Regarding this clonotype: A read error may explain this, as a much larger clone is one base away. The chain combines TRBV5-5 with TRBJ2-7; the D is unclear. This CDR3 comprises 13 residues. Per germline, CDR1 SGHKS and CDR2 YYEKEE (reference sequence). CDR3 in DNA: TGTGCCAGCGGCTTTCGCCTCTCCTACGAGCAGTACTTC. Its translation: CASGFRLSYEQYF. Full variable domain (remainder filled in from reference TRBV5-5 and TRBJ2-7): DAGVTQSPTHLIKTRGQQVTLRCSPISGHKSVSWYQQVLGQGPQFIFQYYEKEERGRGNFPDRFSARQFPNYSSELNVNALLLGDSALYLCASGFRLSYEQYFGPGTRLTVT.

The V call is TRBV12-3 or TRBV12-4, the J call TRBJ2-5; TRBD2 agrees at 10 bases. The CDR3 loop spans 16 amino acids. The J segment lost 3 bases and the V segment lost 3 bases, leaving 7 bases of the junction unmatched. The CDR3 region is CASSFGRAGGKETQYF. As DNA, the CDR3 is TGTGCCAGCAGTTTTGGGCGAGCGGGGGGGAAAGAGACCCAGTACTTC.